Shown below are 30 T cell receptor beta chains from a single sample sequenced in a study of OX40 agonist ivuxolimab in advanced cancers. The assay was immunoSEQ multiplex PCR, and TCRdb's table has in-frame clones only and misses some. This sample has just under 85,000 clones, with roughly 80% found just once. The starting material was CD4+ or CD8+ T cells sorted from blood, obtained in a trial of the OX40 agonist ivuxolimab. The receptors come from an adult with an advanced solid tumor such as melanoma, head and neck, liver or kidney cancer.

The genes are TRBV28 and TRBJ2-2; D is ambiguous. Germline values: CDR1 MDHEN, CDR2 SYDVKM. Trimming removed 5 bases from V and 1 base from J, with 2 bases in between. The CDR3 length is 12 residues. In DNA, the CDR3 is TGTGCCAGCAGTGAGAACACCGGGGAGCTGTTTTTT. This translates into CASSENTGELFF.

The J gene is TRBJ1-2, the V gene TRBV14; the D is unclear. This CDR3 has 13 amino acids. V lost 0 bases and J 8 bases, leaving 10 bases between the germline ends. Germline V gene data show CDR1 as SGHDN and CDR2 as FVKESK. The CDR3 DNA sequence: TGTGCCAGCAGCCAAGACTGGTCAGCCGGCTACACCTTC. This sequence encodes CASSQDWSAGYTF.

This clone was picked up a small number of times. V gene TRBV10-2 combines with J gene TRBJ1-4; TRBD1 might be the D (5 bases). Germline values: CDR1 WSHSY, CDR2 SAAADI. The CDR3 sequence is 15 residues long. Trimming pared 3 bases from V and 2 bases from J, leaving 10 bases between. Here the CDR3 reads CASSDIGATNEKLFF. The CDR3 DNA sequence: TGCGCCAGCAGTGATATTGGGGCTACTAATGAAAAACTGTTTTTT.

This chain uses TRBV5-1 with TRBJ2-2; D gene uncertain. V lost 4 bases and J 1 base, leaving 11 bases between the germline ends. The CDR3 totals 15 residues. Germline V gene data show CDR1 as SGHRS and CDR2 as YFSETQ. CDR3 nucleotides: TGCGCCAGCAGCAGCTATAGAATGAACACCGGGGAGCTGTTTTTT. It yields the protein CASSSYRMNTGELFF.

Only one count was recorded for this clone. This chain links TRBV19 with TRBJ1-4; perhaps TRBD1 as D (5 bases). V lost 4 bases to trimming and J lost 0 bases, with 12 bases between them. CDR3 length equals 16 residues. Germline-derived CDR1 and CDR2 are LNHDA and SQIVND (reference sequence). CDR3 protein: CASSRDFVATNEKLFF. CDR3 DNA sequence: TGTGCCAGTAGTAGGGACTTTGTGGCAACTAATGAAAAACTGTTTTTT. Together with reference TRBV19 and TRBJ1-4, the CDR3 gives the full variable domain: DGGITQSPKYLFRKEGQNVTLSCEQNLNHDAMYWYRQDPGQGLRLIYYSQIVNDFQKGDIAEGYSVSREKKESFPLTVTSAQKNPTAFYLCASSRDFVATNEKLFFGSGTQLSVL.

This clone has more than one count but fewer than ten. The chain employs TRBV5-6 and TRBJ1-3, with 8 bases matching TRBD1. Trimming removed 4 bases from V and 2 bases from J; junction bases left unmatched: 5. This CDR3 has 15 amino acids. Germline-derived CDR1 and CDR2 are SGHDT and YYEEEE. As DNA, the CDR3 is TGTGCCAGCAGCGAACAACAGGGGGCTGGAAACACCATATATTTT. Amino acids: CASSEQQGAGNTIYF. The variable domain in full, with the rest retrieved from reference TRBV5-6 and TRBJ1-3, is DAGVTQSPTHLIKTRGQQVTLRCSPKSGHDTVSWYQQALGQGPQFIFQYYEEEERQRGNFPDRFSGHQFPNYSSELNVNALLLGDSALYLCASSEQQGAGNTIYFGEGSWLTVV.

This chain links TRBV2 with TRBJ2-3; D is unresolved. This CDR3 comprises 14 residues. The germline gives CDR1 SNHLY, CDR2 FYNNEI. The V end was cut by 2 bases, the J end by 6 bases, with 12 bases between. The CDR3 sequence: CASSETALSDTQYF. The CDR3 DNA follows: TGTGCCAGCAGTGAAACCGCGCTTTCGGATACGCAGTATTTT.

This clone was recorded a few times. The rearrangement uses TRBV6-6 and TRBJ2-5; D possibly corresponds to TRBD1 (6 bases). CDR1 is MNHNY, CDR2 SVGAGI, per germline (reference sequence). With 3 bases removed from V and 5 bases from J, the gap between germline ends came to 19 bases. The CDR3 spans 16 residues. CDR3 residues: CASSYRRAGEMETQYF. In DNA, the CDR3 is TGTGCCAGCAGTTATCGGCGGGCAGGGGAGATGGAGACCCAGTACTTC.

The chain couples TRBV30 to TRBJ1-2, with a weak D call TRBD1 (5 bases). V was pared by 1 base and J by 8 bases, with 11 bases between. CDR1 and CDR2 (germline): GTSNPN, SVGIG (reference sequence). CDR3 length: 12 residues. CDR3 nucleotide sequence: TGTGCCTGGAGTGAAGGGACGCGGGGCTACACCTTC. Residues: CAWSEGTRGYTF.

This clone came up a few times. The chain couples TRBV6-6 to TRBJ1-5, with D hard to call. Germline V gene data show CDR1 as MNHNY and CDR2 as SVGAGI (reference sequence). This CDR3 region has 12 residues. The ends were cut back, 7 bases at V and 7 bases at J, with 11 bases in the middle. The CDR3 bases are TGTGCCAGCACCTCCTGGGAACAGCCCCAGCATTTT. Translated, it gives CASTSWEQPQHF.

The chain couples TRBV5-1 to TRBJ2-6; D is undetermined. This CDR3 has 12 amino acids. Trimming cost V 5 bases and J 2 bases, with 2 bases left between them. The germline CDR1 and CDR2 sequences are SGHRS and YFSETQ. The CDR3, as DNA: TGCGCCAGCAGGGCTGGGGCCAACGTCCTGACTTTC. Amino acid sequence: CASRAGANVLTF.

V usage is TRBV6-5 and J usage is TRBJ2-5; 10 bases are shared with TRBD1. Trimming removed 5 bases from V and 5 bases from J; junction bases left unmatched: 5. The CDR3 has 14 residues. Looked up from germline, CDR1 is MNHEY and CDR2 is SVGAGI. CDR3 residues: CASSPGTGDETQYF. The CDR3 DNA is TGTGCCAGCAGTCCCGGGACAGGGGATGAGACCCAGTACTTC.

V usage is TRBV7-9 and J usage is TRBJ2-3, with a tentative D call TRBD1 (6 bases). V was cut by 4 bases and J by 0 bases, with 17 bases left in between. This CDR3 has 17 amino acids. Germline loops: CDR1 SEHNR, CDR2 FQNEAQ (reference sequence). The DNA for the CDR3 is TGTGCCAGCAGCTCTCAGGGACAACCGTCTAGCACAGATACGCAGTATTTT. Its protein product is CASSSQGQPSSTDTQYF.

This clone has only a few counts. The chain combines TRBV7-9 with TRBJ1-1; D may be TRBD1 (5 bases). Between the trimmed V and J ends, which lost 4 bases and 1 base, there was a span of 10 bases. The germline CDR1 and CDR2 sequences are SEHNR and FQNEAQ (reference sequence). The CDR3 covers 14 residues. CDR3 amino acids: CASSWGAENTEAFF. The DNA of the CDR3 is TGTGCCAGCAGCTGGGGCGCTGAGAACACTGAAGCTTTCTTT.

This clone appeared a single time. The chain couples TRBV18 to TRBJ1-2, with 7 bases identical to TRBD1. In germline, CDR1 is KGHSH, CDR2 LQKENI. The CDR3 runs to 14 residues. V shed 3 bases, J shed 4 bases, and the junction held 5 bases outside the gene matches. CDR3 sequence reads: CASSPSGQFYGYTF. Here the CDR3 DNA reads TGTGCCAGCTCACCTTCGGGACAGTTCTATGGCTACACCTTC.

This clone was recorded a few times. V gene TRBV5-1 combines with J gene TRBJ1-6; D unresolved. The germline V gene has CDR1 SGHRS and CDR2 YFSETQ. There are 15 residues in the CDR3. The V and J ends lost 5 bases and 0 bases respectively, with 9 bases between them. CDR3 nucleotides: TGCGCCAGCAGACCCACAAGCTCCTATAATTCACCCCTCCACTTT. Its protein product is CASRPTSSYNSPLHF. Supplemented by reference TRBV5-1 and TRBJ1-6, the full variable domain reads KAGVTQTPRYLIKTRGQQVTLSCSPISGHRSVSWYQQTPGQGLQFLFEYFSETQRNKGNFPGRFSGRQFSNSRSEMNVSTLELGDSALYLCASRPTSSYNSPLHFGNGTRLTVT.

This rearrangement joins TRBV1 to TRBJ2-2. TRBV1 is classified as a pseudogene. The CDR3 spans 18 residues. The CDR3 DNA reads TGCACCAGCAGCCAAGAAGGACGCAGGAGTCCGAACACCGGGGAGCTGTTTTTT. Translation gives CTSSQEGRRSPNTGELFF.

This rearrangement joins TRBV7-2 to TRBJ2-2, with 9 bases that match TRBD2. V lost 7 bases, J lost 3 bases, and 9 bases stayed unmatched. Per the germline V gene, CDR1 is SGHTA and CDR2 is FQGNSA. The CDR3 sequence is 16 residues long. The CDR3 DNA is TGTGCCAGCACCCCTGTAGCGGGGGCCCACACCGGGGAGCTGTTTTTT. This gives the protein CASTPVAGAHTGELFF.

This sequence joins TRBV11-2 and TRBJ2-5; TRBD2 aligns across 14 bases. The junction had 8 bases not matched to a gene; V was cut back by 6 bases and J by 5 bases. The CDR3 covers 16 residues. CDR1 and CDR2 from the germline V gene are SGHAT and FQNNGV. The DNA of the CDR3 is TGTGCCAGCAGTTCGACTAGCGGGGGGGTTGGGGAGACCCAGTACTTC. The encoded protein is CASSSTSGGVGETQYF.

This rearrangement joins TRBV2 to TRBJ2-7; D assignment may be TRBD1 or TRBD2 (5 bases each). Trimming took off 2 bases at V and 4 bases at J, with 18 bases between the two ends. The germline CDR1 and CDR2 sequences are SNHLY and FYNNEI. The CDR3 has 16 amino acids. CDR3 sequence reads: CASSEPRGRVLYEQYF. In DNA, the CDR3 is TGTGCCAGCAGTGAACCTCGGGGCAGGGTTTTATACGAGCAGTACTTC.

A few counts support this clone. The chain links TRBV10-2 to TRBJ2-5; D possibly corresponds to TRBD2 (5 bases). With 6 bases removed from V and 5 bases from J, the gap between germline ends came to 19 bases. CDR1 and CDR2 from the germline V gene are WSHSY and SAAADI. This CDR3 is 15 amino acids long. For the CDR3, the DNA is TGCGCCAGCAGAGAAAATAGCGTGCCCGGGGAGACCCAGTACTTC. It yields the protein CASRENSVPGETQYF.

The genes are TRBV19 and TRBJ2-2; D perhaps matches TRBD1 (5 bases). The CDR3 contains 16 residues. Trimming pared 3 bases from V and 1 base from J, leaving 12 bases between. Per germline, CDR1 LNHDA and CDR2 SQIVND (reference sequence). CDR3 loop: CASSMGPYENTGELFF. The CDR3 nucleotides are TGTGCCAGTAGTATGGGGCCTTATGAGAACACCGGGGAGCTGTTTTTT.

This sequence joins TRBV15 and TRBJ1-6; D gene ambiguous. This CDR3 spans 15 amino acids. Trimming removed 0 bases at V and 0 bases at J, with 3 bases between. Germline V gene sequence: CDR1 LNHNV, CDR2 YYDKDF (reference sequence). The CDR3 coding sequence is TGTGCCACCAGCAGAGATCGCTCCTATAATTCACCCCTCCACTTT. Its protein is CATSRDRSYNSPLHF.

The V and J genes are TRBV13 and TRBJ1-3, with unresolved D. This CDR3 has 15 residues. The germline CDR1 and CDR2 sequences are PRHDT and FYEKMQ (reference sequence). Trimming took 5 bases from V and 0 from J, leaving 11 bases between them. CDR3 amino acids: CASSADLSSGNTIYF. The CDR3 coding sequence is TGTGCCAGCAGCGCCGACTTGAGCTCTGGAAACACCATATATTTT.

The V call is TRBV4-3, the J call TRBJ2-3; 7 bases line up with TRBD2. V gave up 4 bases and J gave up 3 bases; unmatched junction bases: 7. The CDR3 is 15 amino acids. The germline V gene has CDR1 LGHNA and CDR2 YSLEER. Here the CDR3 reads CASSPSGESTDTQYF. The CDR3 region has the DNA TGCGCCAGCAGCCCCAGCGGGGAATCGACAGATACGCAGTATTTT.

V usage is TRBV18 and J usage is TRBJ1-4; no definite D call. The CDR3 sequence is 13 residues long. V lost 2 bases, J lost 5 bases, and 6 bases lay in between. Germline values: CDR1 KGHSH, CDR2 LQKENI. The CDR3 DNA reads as TGTGCCAGCTCACCAAGGCAGAATGAAAAACTGTTTTTT. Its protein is CASSPRQNEKLFF. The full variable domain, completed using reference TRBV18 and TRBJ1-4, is NAGVMQNPRHLVRRRGQEARLRCSPMKGHSHVYWYRQLPEEGLKFMVYLQKENIIDESGMPKERFSAEFPKEGPSILRIQQVVRGDSAAYFCASSPRQNEKLFFGSGTQLSVL.

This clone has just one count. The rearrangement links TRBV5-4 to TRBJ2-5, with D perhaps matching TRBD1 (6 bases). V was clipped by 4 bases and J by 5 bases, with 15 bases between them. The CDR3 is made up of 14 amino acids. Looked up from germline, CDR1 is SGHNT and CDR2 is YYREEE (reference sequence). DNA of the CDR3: TGTGCCAGCAGCCGACAGGATGGGACGGAGACCCAGTACTTC. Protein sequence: CASSRQDGTETQYF.

The CDR3 is CSAPGQGVNTQYF. The CDR3 coding sequence is TGCAGCGCCCCGGGACAGGGCGTTAATACGCAGTATTTT. This chain uses TRBV29-1 with TRBJ2-3, with TRBD1 matching over 9 bases. V gave up 7 bases and J gave up 7 bases; unmatched junction bases: 9. The CDR3 has 13 residues. Germline CDR1 reads SQVTM; CDR2 reads ANQGSEA.

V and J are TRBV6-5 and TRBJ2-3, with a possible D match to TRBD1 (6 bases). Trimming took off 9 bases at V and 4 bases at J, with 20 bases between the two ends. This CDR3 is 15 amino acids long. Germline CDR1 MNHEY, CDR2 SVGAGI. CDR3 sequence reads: CASPSQGRHADTQYF. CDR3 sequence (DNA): TGTGCCAGTCCTTCCCAGGGGCGCCACGCAGATACGCAGTATTTT.

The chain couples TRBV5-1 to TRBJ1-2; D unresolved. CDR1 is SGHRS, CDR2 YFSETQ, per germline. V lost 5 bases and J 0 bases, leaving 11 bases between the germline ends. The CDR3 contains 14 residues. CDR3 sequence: CASREQEANYGYTF. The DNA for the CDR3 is TGCGCCAGCAGGGAACAAGAAGCTAACTATGGCTACACCTTC.